This entry lists 21 T cell receptor beta chains sequenced from one sample in a study of beta chain features in type 1 diabetes. cDNA synthesis used the whole RNA isolate, giving expressed TCRB sequences. TCRdb keeps only in-frame clones here, not all; method: immunoSEQ multiplex PCR. The profile shows approximately 52,000 clones, about 64% of them singletons. These receptors lack a known antigen. Study results and caveats: Within each of all four CD4+ subsets, Type 1 diabetes patients had TCRB CDR3s that were moderately but significantly shorter.

Sequenced: stem cell memory CD4+ T cells from blood. The receptors were sampled from a woman in her 30s with type 1 diabetes.

The rearrangement uses TRBV9 and TRBJ2-2, with D unclear. Deletions cut 3 bases from V and 4 bases from J, with 13 bases between. CDR3 length: 15 amino acids. Germline-derived CDR1 and CDR2 are SGDLS and YYNGEE. The CDR3 bases are TGTGCCAGCAGCGCCCCTGACATCTCCACCGGGGAGCTGTTTTTT. It codes for CASSAPDISTGELFF.

This clone is a singleton in its sample. The genes are TRBV11-1 and TRBJ2-5; D may be TRBD2 (5 bases). The V end lost 4 bases, the J end lost 2 bases, and 8 bases lay between the germline ends. Germline assignment: CDR1 SGHAT and CDR2 FQDESV (reference sequence). The CDR3 totals 13 residues. For the CDR3, the DNA is TGTGCCAGCAGCTGGAGCGGTCAAGAGACCCAGTACTTC. Its protein product is CASSWSGQETQYF.

This clone has only one observation. The chain links TRBV29-1 to TRBJ2-7; the match to TRBD2 covers 7 bases. The germline gives CDR1 SQVTM, CDR2 ANQGSEA. J lost 9 bases, V lost 0 bases, and 2 bases had no gene match. This CDR3 is built from 11 residues. CDR3 sequence reads: CSVEDGEGQYF. DNA for the CDR3: TGCAGCGTTGAAGATGGGGAGGGGCAGTACTTC.

V and J are TRBV2 and TRBJ1-5; weak D call: TRBD1 (5 bases). Germline V gene sequence: CDR1 SNHLY, CDR2 FYNNEI. V was pared by 6 bases and J by 3 bases, with 12 bases between. The CDR3 totals 14 residues. The CDR3 is CASRRDSYNQPQHF. The CDR3 region has the DNA TGTGCCAGCAGACGGGACTCCTACAATCAGCCCCAGCATTTT. The entire variable domain, with the rest obtained from reference TRBV2 and TRBJ1-5, is as follows: EPEVTQTPSHQVTQMGQEVILRCVPISNHLYFYWYRQILGQKVEFLVSFYNNEISEKSEIFDDQFSVERPDGSNFTLKIRSTKLEDSAMYFCASRRDSYNQPQHFGDGTRLSIL.

This chain uses TRBV27 with TRBJ2-5, with TRBD2 matching 11 bases. With 2 bases clipped from V and 4 bases from J, the junction kept 9 bases outside the gene matches. The CDR3 runs 17 residues. Germline CDR1 and CDR2: MNHEY and SMNVEV (reference sequence). Here the CDR3 DNA reads TGTGCCAGCAGTTTACCCGGGGCTAGCGGGAGGCCAGAGACCCAGTACTTC. Residues: CASSLPGASGRPETQYF.

The V gene is TRBV5-1, the J gene TRBJ2-1, with TRBD1 identical over 9 bases. CDR3 length: 17 amino acids. Trimming took 6 bases from V and 4 from J; bases not matched to a gene: 14. Germline-derived CDR1 and CDR2 are SGHRS and YFSETQ. CDR3 sequence: CASTQNSGTGFYNEQFF. In nucleotides, the CDR3 is TGCGCCAGCACCCAAAACTCCGGGACAGGGTTTTACAATGAGCAGTTCTTC.

The genes are TRBV9 and TRBJ2-5; TRBD1 matches 8 bases. Germline loops: CDR1 SGDLS, CDR2 YYNGEE. V shed 4 bases and J 5 bases; nucleotides not matched to a gene: 10. The CDR3 is 15 residues long. The CDR3 coding sequence is TGTGCCAGCAGCCTAGACAGGGGCGGATTCGAGACCCAGTACTTC. Its translation: CASSLDRGGFETQYF. Full variable domain (outside the CDR3, taken from reference TRBV9 and TRBJ2-5): DSGVTQTPKHLITATGQRVTLRCSPRSGDLSVYWYQQSLDQGLQFLIQYYNGEERAKGNILERFSAQQFPDLHSELNLSSLELGDSALYFCASSLDRGGFETQYFGPGTRLLVL.

The chain combines TRBV5-1 with TRBJ2-1; D is possibly TRBD1 (7 bases). Germline V gene data show CDR1 as SGHRS and CDR2 as YFSETQ. The CDR3 is made up of 14 amino acids. With 2 bases removed from V and 5 bases from J, the gap between germline ends came to 11 bases. Written as DNA, the CDR3 is TGCGCCAGCAGCTTCAGGGGGGATGACAATGAGCAGTTCTTC. It is translated as CASSFRGDDNEQFF.

This clone has more than one count but fewer than ten. This chain uses TRBV5-1 with TRBJ2-3; D unresolved. V gave up 2 bases and J gave up 6 bases, with 7 bases separating them. Germline V CDR1 and CDR2: SGHRS, YFSETQ. The CDR3 spans 12 residues. Here the CDR3 DNA reads TGCGCCAGCAGCTTTAGAACGGATACGCAGTATTTT. It yields the protein CASSFRTDTQYF.

This clone occurred a few times. This rearrangement joins TRBV9 to TRBJ2-5; 8 bases agree with TRBD2. Germline V lookup: CDR1 SGDLS, CDR2 YYNGEE. J gave up 1 base and V 0 bases, and 5 bases lay outside the gene matches. The CDR3 is 16 amino acids. CDR3 sequence: CASSVGSGTFQETQYF. In nucleotides, the CDR3 is TGTGCCAGCAGCGTAGGTAGCGGGACCTTCCAAGAGACCCAGTACTTC.

The rearrangement uses TRBV29-1 and TRBJ1-1; TRBD1 is a possible D gene (5 bases). This CDR3 spans 13 amino acids. V lost 7 bases and J 0 bases, leaving 12 bases between the germline ends. Germline CDR1 and CDR2: SQVTM and ANQGSEA. CDR3 nucleotide sequence: TGCAGCGCAGAAGGACAACTGAACACTGAAGCTTTCTTT. Encoded protein: CSAEGQLNTEAFF.

CDR3 residues: CASKVGQYTGELFF. In DNA, the CDR3 is TGTGCCAGCAAGGTTGGACAGTACACCGGGGAGCTGTTTTTT. The genes are TRBV28 and TRBJ2-2, with D tentatively TRBD1 (6 bases). Germline CDR1 MDHEN, CDR2 SYDVKM. The CDR3 extends over 14 amino acids. Deletions cut 7 bases from V and 3 bases from J, with 12 bases between.

The chain links TRBV5-1 to TRBJ2-7, with 8 bases identical to TRBD2. Germline-derived CDR1 and CDR2 are SGHRS and YFSETQ. This CDR3 comprises 15 residues. Unmatched junction bases numbered 9, after V lost 0 bases and J lost 7 bases. The CDR3 coding sequence is TGCGCCAGCAGCTTGGGAGCTAGCGGGCCCGGGGAGCAGTACTTC. Translation: CASSLGASGPGEQYF.

The chain recombines TRBV29-1 with TRBJ1-2; a possible D gene is TRBD1 (5 bases). The length of the CDR3 is 13 residues. In germline, CDR1 is SQVTM, CDR2 ANQGSEA. The V end lost 1 base, the J end lost 5 bases, and 11 bases lay between the germline ends. DNA for the CDR3: TGCAGCGTTGAAGTCGCAGGGTCGTATGGCTACACCTTC. This encodes CSVEVAGSYGYTF.

V gene TRBV7-9 combines with J gene TRBJ1-3; D not certain. Germline CDR1 reads SEHNR; CDR2 reads FQNEAQ (reference sequence). The CDR3 is 16 amino acids. With 4 bases removed from V and 0 bases from J, the gap between germline ends came to 13 bases. The CDR3 DNA reads TGTGCCAGCAGCTCTATTTACGGGAACTCTGGAAACACCATATATTTT. Translating gives CASSSIYGNSGNTIYF.

The J gene is TRBJ2-7, the V gene TRBV6-1; D perhaps matches TRBD1 (5 bases). V lost 3 bases, J lost 5 bases, and 20 bases lay in between. The CDR3 covers 16 residues. CDR1 is MNHNS and CDR2 is SASEGT in the germline V gene. Here the CDR3 reads CASSDVYAAGSDEQYF. CDR3 in DNA: TGTGCCAGCAGTGATGTCTACGCGGCAGGGTCGGACGAGCAGTACTTC.

The rearrangement links TRBV7-3 to TRBJ2-3, with D tentatively TRBD2 (5 bases). From germline, CDR1 is SGHTA and CDR2 FQGTGA. Between the trimmed V and J ends, which lost 5 bases and 3 bases, there was a span of 12 bases. This CDR3 has 14 amino acids. In DNA, the CDR3 is TGTGCCAGCAGCCCCCGACCGGGGACAGATACGCAGTATTTT. Protein product: CASSPRPGTDTQYF.

J is TRBJ1-4 and V is TRBV5-1; possible D gene TRBD1, 6 bases. Germline CDR1 SGHRS, CDR2 YFSETQ. This CDR3 spans 12 amino acids. The V end lost 5 bases, the J end lost 5 bases, and 7 bases lay between the germline ends. This CDR3 is CASRGQNEKLFF. The CDR3 DNA reads as TGCGCCAGCAGAGGACAGAATGAAAAACTGTTTTTT.

The J gene is TRBJ2-1, the V gene TRBV14; TRBD1 matches at 10 bases. V shed 4 bases, J shed 3 bases, and the junction held 3 bases outside the gene matches. CDR1 is SGHDN, CDR2 FVKESK, per germline. This CDR3 comprises 15 residues. The CDR3: CASSRGQGVYNEQFF. The CDR3 bases are TGTGCCAGCAGCCGAGGACAGGGGGTCTACAATGAGCAGTTCTTC.

The chain joins TRBV5-1 to TRBJ2-1; 8 bases map to TRBD2. CDR3 length: 17 amino acids. V lost 5 bases, J lost 0 bases, and 10 bases stayed unmatched. Germline V gene sequence: CDR1 SGHRS, CDR2 YFSETQ. The CDR3 is CASRYGGELSSYNEQFF. In DNA, the CDR3 is TGCGCCAGCAGATACGGGGGGGAGTTGAGCTCCTACAATGAGCAGTTCTTC.

This clone was counted a few times. V is TRBV6-1 and J is TRBJ2-6; D ambiguous. Trimming cost V 6 bases and J 0 bases, with 6 bases left between them. The CDR3 is made up of 14 amino acids. Germline V gene data show CDR1 as MNHNS and CDR2 as SASEGT. CDR3 loop: CASSSGSGANVLTF. CDR3 nucleotide sequence: TGTGCCAGCAGCTCGGGCTCTGGGGCCAACGTCCTGACTTTC.